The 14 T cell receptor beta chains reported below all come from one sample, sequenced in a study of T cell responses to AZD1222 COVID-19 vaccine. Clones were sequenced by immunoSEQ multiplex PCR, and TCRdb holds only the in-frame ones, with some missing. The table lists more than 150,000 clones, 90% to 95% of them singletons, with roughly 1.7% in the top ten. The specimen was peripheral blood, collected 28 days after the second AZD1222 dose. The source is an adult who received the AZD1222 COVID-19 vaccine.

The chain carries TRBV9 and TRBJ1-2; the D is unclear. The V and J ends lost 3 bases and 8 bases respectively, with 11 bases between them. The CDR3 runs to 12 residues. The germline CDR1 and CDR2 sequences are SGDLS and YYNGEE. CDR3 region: CASSGTVEGYTF. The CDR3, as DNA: TGTGCCAGCAGCGGGACCGTAGAGGGCTACACCTTC.

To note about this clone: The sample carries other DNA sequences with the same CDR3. CDR3 loop: CASSPSVLNTEAFF. The CDR3 DNA reads TGTGCCAGCTCACCTTCGGTCTTGAACACTGAAGCTTTCTTT. The chain carries TRBV18 and TRBJ1-1; no clear D gene. Germline CDR1 reads KGHSH; CDR2 reads LQKENI. The V end was cut by 3 bases, the J end by 0 bases, with 8 bases between. The CDR3 totals 14 residues.

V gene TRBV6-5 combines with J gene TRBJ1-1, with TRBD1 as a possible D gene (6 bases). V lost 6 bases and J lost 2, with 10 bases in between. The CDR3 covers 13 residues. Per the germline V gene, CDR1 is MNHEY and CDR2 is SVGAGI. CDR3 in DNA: TGTGCCAGCAGAACACAGGGAAACACTGAAGCTTTCTTT. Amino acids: CASRTQGNTEAFF.

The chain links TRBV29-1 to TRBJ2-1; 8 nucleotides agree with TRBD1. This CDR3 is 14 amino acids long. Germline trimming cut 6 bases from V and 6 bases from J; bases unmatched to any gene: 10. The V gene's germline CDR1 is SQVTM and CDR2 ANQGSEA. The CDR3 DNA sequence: TGCAGCGTAGCACAGGGGGTCTTGGTCAATGAGCAGTTCTTC. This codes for CSVAQGVLVNEQFF.

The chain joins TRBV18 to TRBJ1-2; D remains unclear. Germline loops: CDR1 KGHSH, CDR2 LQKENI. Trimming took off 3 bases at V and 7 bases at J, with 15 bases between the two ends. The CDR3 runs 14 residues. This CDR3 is CASSPTGSEGGYTF. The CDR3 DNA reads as TGTGCCAGCTCACCTACGGGATCCGAGGGTGGCTACACCTTC. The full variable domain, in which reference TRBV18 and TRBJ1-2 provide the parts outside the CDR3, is NAGVMQNPRHLVRRRGQEARLRCSPMKGHSHVYWYRQLPEEGLKFMVYLQKENIIDESGMPKERFSAEFPKEGPSILRIQQVVRGDSAAYFCASSPTGSEGGYTFGSGTRLTVV.

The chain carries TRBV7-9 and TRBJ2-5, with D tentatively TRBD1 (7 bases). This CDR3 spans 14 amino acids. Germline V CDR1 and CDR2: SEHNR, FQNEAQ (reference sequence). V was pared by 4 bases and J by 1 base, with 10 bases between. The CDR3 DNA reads TGTGCCAGCAGCTCGGGGGACAGCCAAGAGACCCAGTACTTC. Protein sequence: CASSSGDSQETQYF.

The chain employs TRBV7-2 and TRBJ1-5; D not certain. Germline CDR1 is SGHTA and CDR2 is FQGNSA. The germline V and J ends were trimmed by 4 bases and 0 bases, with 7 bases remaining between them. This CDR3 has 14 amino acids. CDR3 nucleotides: TGTGCCAGCAGCTCACAGATTAGCAATCAGCCCCAGCATTTT. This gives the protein CASSSQISNQPQHF. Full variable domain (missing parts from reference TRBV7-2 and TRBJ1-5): GAGVSQSPSNKVTEKGKDVELRCDPISGHTALYWYRQSLGQGLEFLIYFQGNSAPDKSGLPSDRFSAERTGGSVSTLTIQRTQQEDSAVYLCASSSQISNQPQHFGDGTRLSIL.

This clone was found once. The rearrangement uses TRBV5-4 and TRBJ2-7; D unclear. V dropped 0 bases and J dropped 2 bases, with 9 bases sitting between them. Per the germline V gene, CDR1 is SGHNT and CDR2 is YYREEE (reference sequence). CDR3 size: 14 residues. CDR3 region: CASSLGLSPYEQYF. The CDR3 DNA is TGTGCCAGCAGCTTGGGGCTAAGCCCCTACGAGCAGTACTTC.

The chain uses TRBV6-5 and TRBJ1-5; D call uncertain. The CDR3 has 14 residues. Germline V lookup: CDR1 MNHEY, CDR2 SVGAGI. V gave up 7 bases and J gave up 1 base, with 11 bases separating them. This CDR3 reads CASTKENSNQPQHF. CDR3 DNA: TGTGCCAGCACCAAGGAAAACAGCAATCAGCCCCAGCATTTT.

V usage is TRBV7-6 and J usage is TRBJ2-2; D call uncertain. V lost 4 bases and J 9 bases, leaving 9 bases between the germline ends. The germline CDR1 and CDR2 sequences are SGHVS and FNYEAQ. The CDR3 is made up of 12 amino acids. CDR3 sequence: CASSSTFWELFF. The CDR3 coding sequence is TGTGCCAGCAGCTCCACGTTCTGGGAGCTGTTTTTT. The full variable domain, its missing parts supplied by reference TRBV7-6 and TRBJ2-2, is GAGVSQSPRYKVTKRGQDVALRCDPISGHVSLYWYRQALGQGPEFLTYFNYEAQQDKSGLPNDRFSAERPEGSISTLTIQRTEQRDSAMYRCASSSTFWELFFGEGSRLTVL.

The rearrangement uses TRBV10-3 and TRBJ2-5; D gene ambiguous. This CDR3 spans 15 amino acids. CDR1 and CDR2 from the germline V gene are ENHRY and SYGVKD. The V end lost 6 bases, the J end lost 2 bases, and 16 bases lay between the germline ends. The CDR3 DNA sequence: TGTGCCATCAGCCCCAGAACCAGTACACAAGAGACCCAGTACTTC. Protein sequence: CAISPRTSTQETQYF.

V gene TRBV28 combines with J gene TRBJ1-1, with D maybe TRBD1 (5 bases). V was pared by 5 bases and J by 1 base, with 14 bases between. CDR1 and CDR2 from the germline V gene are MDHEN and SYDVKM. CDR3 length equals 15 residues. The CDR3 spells CASSPPPGANTEAFF. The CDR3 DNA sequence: TGTGCCAGCAGTCCCCCCCCCGGGGCGAACACTGAAGCTTTCTTT.

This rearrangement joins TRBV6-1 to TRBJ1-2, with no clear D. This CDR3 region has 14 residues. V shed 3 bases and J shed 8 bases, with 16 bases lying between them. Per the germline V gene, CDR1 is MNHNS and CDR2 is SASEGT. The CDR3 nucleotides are TGTGCCAGCAGTGACGCGGTTCCAATGTGGGGCTACACCTTC. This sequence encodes CASSDAVPMWGYTF.

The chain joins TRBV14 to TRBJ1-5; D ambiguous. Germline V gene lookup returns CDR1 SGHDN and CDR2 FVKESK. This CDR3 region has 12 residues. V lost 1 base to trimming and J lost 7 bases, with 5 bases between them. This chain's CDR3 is CASSQGTQPQHF. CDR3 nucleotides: TGTGCCAGCAGCCAAGGGACCCAGCCCCAGCATTTT.